This T cell receptor beta chain was sequenced in a study of low-dose radiotherapy and immunotherapy resistance in tumors (dated by TCRdb to the early 2020s). Broadly, across the study: In Cohort 1, each fraction delivered 0.5 Gy every 2 weeks, and the prescribed total PTV dose was 6.5 Gy. Cyclophosphamide 200 mg/m2 was administered intravenously every two weeks, one day before each radiation and immunotherapy administration. Starting on cycle 1 day 1, patients took 300 mg of aspirin by mouth once a day for four cycles. Nivolumab was administered intravenously as a 240 mg flat dose every two weeks, and ipilimumab was administered intravenously at 1 mg/kg every six weeks. The trial did not randomize participants into treatment groups. In Cohort 2, 1 Gy per fraction was delivered every two weeks, for a total of 13 Gy over 26 weeks. The translational analysis covered eight patients: three from the first dose cohort and the first five from the second dose cohort.

The donors took part in RACIN, a single-arm, phase I, dose-escalation trial that combined nivolumab, ipilimumab, aspirin, low-dose cyclophosphamide and low-dose radiotherapy. Eligible patients had advanced, TIL-negative solid tumors. Superscript III and a set of TRAV- and TRBV-specific primers were used to synthesize first-strand cDNA, so that both TCRalpha and TCRbeta chains were covered. A roughly 22-cycle PCR with Phusion amplified the TCRs, pairing a constant-region primer with the adapter that was attached to the V primers. Amplification of the isolated mRNA was done with the MessageAmp II aRNA Amplification Kit, which involved a roughly 16-hour in vitro transcription at 37 degrees C. mRNA for TCR sequencing was isolated with the Dynabeads mRNA DIRECT Purification Kit. A second approximately 23-cycle Phusion PCR added indexed Illumina adapters, and products were purified with AMPure XP beads. Per the authors' processing: Using custom Perl scripts, TCR sequences that encoded the same protein were pooled, out-of-frame sequences were dropped, and the abundance of each clonotype was calculated. TCR sequences supported by only a single read were excluded from analysis. The metrics used to describe the repertoires included Shannon entropy, Gini index, clonality, richness, and the frequency of TCRs shared between repertoires. TCRdb reworked the public reads: Q25 trimming with fastp, MiXCR clone assembly, productive beta chains retained. CDR3 protein duplicates are merged, each entry listing the most common genes and DNA. Here the V and J calls rest on TCRdb's processing, not on the authors' analysis. This sample has about 6,400 distinct CDR3 sequences in its table, and about two thirds of those were observed once. The ten most abundant clones make up 12% of the sample.

Between the V and J ends, shortened by 7 bases and 8 bases respectively, the junction contains 14 bases. The CDR3 spans 13 residues, from the cysteine through the phenylalanine. The retained sequence is limited to the CDR3, 39 bases, with the frame set at the first base. The germline V gene (reference sequence) specifies LNHDA as CDR1 and SQIVND as CDR2. On this clonotype: Its antigen remains unidentified. No much larger clonotype is one base removed from it; base qualities were not supplied.

In this chain, TRBV19 is recombined with TRBJ1-4; TRBD1 is a weak D gene call, 5 bases matching. This TCR was recovered from a human donor with advanced metastatic prostate, ovarian, gallbladder or colorectal cancer (not recorded which). This table probably holds off-target reads from a library built for another chain. The DNA sequence is TGTGCCAGTAAACGGAGGGGAGAGGAAAAACTGTTTTTT. Its protein is CASKRRGEEKLFF.